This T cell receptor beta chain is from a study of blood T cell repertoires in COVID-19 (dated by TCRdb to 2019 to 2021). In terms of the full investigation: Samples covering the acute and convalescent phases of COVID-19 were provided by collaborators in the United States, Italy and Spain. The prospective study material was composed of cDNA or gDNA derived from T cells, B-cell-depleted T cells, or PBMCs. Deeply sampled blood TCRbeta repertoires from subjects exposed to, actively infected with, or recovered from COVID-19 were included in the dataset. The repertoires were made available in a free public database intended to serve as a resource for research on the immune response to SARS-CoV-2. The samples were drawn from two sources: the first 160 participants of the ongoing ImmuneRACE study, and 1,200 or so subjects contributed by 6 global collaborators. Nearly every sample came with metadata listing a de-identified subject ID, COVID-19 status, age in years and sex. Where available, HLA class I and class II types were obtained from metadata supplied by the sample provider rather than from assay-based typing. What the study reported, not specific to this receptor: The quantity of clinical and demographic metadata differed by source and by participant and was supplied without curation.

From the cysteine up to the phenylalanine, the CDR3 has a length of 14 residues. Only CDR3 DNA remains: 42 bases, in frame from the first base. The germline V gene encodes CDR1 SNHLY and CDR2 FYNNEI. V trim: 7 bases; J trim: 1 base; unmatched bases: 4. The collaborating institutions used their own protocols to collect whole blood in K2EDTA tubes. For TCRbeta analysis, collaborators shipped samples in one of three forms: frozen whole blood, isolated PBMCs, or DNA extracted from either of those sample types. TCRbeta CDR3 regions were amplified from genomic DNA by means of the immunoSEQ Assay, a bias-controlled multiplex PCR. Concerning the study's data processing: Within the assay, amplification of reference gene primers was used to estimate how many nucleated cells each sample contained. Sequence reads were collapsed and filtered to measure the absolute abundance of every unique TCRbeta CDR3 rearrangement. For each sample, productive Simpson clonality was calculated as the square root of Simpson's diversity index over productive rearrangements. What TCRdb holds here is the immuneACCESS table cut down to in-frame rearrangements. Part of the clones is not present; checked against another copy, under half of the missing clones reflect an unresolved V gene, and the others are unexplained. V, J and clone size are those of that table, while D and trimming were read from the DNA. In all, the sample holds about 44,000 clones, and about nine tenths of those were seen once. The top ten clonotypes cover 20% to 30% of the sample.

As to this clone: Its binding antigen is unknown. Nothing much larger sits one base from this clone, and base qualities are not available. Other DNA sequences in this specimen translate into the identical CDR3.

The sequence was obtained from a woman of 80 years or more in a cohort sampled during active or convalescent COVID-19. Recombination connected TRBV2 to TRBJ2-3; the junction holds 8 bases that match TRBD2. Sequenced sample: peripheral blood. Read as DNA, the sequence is TGTGCCAGCAACCGAGCGGGGGGCACAGATACGCAGTATTTT. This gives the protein CASNRAGGTDTQYF.